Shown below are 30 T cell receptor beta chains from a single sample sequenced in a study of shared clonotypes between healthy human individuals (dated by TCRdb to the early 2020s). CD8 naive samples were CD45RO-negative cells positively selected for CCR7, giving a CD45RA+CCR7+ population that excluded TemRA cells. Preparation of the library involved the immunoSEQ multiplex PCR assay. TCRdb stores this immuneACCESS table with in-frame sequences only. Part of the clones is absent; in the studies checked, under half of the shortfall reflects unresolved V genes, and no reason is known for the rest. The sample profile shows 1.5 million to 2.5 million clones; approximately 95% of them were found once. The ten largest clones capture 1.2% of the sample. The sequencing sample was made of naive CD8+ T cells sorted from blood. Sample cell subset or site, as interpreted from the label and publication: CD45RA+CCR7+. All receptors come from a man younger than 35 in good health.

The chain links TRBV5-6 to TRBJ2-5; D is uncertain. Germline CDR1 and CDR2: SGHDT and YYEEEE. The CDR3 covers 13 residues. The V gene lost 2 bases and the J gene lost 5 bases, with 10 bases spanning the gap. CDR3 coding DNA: TGTGCCAGCAGCTTTGGAGTGGGGGAGACCCAGTACTTC. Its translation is CASSFGVGETQYF.

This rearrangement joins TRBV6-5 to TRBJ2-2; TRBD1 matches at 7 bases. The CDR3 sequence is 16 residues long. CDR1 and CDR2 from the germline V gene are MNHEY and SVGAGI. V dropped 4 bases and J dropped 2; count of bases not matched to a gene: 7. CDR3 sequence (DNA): TGTGCCAGCAGTTTTCCCGGGACAGCTAACACCGGGGAGCTGTTTTTT. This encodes CASSFPGTANTGELFF.

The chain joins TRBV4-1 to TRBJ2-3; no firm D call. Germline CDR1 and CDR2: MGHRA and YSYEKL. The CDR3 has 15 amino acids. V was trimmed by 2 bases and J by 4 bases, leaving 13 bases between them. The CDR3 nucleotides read TGCGCCAGCAGCCAAACGAAAACAGAGTCAGATACGCAGTATTTT. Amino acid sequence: CASSQTKTESDTQYF.

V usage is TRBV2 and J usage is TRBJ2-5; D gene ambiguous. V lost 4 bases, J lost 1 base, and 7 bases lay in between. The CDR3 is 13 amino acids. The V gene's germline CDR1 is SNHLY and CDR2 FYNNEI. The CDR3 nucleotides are TGTGCCAGCAGTGGGAGAAGCCAAGAGACCCAGTACTTC. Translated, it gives CASSGRSQETQYF.

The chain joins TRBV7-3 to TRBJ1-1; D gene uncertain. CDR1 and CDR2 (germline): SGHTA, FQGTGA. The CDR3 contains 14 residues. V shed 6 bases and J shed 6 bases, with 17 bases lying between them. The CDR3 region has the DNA TGTGCCAGCAGGCAACGGCGTGGGCTCGCTGAAGCTTTCTTT. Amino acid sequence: CASRQRRGLAEAFF.

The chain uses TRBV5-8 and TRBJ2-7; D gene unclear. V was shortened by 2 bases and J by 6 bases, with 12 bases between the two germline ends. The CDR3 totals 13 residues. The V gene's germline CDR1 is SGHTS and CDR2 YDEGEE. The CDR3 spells CASSFRTWGEQYF. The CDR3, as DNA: TGTGCCAGCAGCTTTAGGACCTGGGGCGAGCAGTACTTC.

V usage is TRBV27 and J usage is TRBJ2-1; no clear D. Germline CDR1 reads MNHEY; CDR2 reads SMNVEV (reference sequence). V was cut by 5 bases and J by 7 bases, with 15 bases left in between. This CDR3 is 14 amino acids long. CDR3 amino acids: CASSHSDVINEQFF. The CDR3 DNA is TGTGCCAGCAGTCATTCGGACGTAATAAATGAGCAGTTCTTC.

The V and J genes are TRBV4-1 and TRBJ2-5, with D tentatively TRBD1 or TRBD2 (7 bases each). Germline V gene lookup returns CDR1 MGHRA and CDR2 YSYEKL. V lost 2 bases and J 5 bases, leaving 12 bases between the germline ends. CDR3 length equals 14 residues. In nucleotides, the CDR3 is TGCGCCAGCAGCCAAACCAGGGGGGGGGAGACCCAGTACTTC. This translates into CASSQTRGGETQYF.

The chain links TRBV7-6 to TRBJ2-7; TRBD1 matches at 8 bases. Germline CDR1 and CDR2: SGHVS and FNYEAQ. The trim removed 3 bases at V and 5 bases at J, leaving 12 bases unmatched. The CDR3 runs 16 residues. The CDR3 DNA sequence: TGTGCCAGCAGCTTTATACCCGGGCAGGGGGCTCACGAGCAGTACTTC. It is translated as CASSFIPGQGAHEQYF.

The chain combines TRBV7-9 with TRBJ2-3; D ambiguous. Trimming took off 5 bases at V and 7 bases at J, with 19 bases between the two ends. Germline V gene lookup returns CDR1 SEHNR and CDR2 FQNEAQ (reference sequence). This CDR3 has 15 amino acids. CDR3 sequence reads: CASSPLPFDEYTQYF. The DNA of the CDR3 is TGTGCCAGCAGCCCACTACCGTTCGACGAATATACGCAGTATTTT.

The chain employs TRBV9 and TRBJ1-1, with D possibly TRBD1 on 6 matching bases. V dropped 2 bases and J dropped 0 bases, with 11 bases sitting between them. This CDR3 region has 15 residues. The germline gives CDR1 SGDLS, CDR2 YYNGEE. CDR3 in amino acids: CASSVSDRLNTEAFF. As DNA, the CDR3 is TGTGCCAGCAGCGTTTCGGACAGATTGAACACTGAAGCTTTCTTT.

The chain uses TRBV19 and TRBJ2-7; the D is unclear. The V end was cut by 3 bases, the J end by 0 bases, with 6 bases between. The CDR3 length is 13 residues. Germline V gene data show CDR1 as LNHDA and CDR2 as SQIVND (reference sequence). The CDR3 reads CASSIYYSYEQYF. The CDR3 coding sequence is TGTGCCAGTAGTATCTACTACTCCTACGAGCAGTACTTC.

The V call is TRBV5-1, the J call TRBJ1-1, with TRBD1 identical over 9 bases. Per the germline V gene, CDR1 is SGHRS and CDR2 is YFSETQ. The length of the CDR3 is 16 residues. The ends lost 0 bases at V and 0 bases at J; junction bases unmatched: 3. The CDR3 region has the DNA TGCGCCAGCAGCTTGGGGACAGGGGCTATGAACACTGAAGCTTTCTTT. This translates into CASSLGTGAMNTEAFF.

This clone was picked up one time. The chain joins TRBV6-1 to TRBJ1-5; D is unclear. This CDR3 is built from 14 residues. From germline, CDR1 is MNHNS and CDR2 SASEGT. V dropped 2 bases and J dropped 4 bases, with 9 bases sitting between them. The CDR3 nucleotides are TGTGCCAGCAGTGAATTCTTAACAAATCAGCCCCAGCATTTT. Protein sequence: CASSEFLTNQPQHF.

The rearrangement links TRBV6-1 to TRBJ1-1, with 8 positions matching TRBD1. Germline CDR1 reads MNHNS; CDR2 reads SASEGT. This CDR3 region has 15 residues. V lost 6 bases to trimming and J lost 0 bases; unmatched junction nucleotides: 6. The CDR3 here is CASSVYRGLNTEAFF. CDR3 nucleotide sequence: TGTGCCAGCAGCGTGTACAGGGGGTTGAACACTGAAGCTTTCTTT.

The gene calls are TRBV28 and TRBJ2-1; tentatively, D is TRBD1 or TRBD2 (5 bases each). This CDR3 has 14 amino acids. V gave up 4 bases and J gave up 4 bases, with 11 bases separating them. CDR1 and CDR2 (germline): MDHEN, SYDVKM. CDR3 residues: CASSYGTIYNEQFF. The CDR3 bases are TGTGCCAGCAGTTACGGGACCATATACAATGAGCAGTTCTTC.

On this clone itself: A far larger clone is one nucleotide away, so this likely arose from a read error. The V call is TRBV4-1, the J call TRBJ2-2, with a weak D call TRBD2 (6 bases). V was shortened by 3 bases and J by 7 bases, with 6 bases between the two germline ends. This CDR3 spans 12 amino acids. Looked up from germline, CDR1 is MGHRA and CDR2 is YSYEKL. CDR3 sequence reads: CASSHGGGELFF. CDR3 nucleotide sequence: TGCGCCAGCAGCCACGGGGGCGGGGAGCTGTTTTTT.

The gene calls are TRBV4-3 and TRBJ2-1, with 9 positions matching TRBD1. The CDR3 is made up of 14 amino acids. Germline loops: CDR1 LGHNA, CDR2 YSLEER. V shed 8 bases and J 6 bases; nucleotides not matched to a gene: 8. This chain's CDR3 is CASYAGTGINEQFF. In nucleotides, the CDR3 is TGCGCCAGCTACGCCGGGACAGGGATCAATGAGCAGTTCTTC.

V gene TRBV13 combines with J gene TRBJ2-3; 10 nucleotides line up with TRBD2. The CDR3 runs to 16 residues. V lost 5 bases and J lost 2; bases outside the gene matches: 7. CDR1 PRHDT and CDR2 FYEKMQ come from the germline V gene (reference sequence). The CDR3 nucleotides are TGTGCCAGCAGCCACAGACTAGCGGGCGTCACAGATACGCAGTATTTT. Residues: CASSHRLAGVTDTQYF.

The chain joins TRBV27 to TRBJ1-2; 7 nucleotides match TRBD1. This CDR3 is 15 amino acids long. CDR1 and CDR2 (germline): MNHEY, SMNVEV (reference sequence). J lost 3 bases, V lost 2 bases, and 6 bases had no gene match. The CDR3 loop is CASSLGGGAYYGYTF. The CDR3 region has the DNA TGTGCCAGCAGTTTAGGAGGGGGCGCATACTATGGCTACACCTTC.

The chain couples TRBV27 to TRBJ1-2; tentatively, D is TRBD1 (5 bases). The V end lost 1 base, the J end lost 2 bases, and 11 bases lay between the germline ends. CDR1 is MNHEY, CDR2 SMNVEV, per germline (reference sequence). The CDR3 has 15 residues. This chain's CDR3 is CASSLFPQENYGYTF. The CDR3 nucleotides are TGTGCCAGCAGTTTATTCCCACAGGAAAACTATGGCTACACCTTC.

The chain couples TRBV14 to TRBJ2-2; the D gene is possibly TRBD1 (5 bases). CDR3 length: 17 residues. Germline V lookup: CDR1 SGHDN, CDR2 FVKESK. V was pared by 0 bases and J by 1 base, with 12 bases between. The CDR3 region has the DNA TGTGCCAGCAGCCAAGACGCAGGGCCGGAGAACACCGGGGAGCTGTTTTTT. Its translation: CASSQDAGPENTGELFF.

The CDR3, as DNA: TGTGCCACCAGCAGAGACATTGGGGAGTATAATTCACCCCTCCACTTT. This translates into CATSRDIGEYNSPLHF. J is TRBJ1-6 and V is TRBV15; no definite D call. Trimming removed 0 bases at V and 4 bases at J, with 10 bases between. The CDR3 totals 16 residues. The germline gives CDR1 LNHNV, CDR2 YYDKDF (reference sequence). Complete variable domain (other parts from reference TRBV15 and TRBJ1-6): DAMVIQNPRYQVTQFGKPVTLSCSQTLNHNVMYWYQQKSSQAPKLLFHYYDKDFNNEADTPDNFQSRRPNTSFCFLDIRSPGLGDTAMYLCATSRDIGEYNSPLHFGNGTRLTVT.

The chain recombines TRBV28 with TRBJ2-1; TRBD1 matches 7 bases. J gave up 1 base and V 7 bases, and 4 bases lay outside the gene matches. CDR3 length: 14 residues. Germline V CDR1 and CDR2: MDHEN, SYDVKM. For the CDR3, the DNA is TGTGCCAGCACGAGGACAGGATCCTACAATGAGCAGTTCTTC. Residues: CASTRTGSYNEQFF.

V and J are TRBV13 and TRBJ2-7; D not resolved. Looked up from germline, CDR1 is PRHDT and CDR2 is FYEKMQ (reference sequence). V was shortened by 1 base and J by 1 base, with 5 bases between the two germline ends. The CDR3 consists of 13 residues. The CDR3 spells CASSLEESYEQYF. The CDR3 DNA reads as TGTGCCAGCAGCTTAGAGGAATCCTACGAGCAGTACTTC.

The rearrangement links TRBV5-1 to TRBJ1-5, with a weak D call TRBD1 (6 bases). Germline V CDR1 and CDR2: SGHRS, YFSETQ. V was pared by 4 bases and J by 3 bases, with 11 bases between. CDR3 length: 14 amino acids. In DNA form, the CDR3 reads TGCGCCAGCAGCCGAGGGGGATACAATCAGCCCCAGCATTTT. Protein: CASSRGGYNQPQHF.

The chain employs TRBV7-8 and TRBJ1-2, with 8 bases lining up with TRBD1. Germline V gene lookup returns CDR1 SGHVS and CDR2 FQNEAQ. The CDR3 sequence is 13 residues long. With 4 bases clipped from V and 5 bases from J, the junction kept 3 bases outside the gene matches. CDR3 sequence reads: CASSYDRGYGYTF. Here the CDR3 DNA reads TGTGCCAGCAGCTACGACAGGGGATATGGCTACACCTTC.

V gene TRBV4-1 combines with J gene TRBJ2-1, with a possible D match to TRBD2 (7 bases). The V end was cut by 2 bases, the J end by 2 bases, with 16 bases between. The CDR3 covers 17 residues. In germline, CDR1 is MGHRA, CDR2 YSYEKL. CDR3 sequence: CASSQHGAGATYNEQFF. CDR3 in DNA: TGCGCCAGCAGCCAACATGGGGCGGGGGCCACCTACAATGAGCAGTTCTTC.

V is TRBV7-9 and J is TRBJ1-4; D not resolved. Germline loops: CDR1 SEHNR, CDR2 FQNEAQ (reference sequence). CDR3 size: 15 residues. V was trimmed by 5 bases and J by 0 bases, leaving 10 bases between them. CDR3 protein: CASSIEIPTNEKLFF. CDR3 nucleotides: TGTGCCAGCAGCATAGAGATTCCAACTAATGAAAAACTGTTTTTT.

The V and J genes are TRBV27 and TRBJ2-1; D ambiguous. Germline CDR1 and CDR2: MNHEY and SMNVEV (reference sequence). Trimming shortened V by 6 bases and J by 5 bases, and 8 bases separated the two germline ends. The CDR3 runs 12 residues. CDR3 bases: TGTGCCAGCAGGCTTATGAACAATGAGCAGTTCTTC. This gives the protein CASRLMNNEQFF.